These T cell receptor beta chains were read from a single sample in a study of T-cell reconstitution after alpha-beta-depleted transplantation in children. TCRdb re-called the PCR reads with MiXCR, one entry per CDR3 protein. The sample shows roughly 30,000 distinct CDR3 sequences, under 8% of them seen only once. The starting material was peripheral blood, obtained 60 days after TCRalphabeta/CD19-depleted stem cell transplant. The receptors originated from a child under two years old who had a stem cell transplant for acute myeloid leukemia, so the T cells may come from the graft donor. Each CDR3 is given with its conserved first and last residue. A D gene is named only where the DNA matches it firmly. A clone size is listed for some rows: how often the clone was seen (once, few, many), or a class if it is expanded.

D gene	V gene	J gene	clone size	CDR3 protein	CDR3 DNA
.	TRBV7-2	TRBJ1-1	.	CASSRIGTEAFF	TGTGCCAGCAGCCGGATAGGCACTGAAGCTTTCTTT
.	TRBV7-9	TRBJ2-7	.	CASSSAQDTTYEQYF	TGTGCCAGCAGCTCCGCTCAGGACACCACCTACGAGCAGTACTTC
.	TRBV18	TRBJ2-5	many	CASSPSQGPPHGETQYF	TGTGCCAGCTCACCATCCCAAGGACCCCCTCATGGGGAGACCCAGTACTTC
.	TRBV7-9	TRBJ1-1	many	CASSFTGRVNTEAFF	TGTGCCAGCAGCTTCACAGGACGGGTGAACACTGAAGCTTTCTTT
.	TRBV9	TRBJ2-7	many	CASSVGRRAYEQYF	TGTGCCAGCAGCGTAGGGCGGAGGGCCTACGAGCAGTACTTC
.	TRBV10-1	TRBJ2-2	many	CASSGPRTGELFF	TGCGCCAGCTCGGGCCCTAGAACCGGGGAGCTGTTTTTT
TRBD1	TRBV6-1	TRBJ1-1	many	CASSPRRQGYTEAFF	TGTGCCAGCAGTCCCCGACGACAGGGTTATACTGAAGCTTTCTTT
.	TRBV4-3	TRBJ2-5	many	CASSQVSQETQYF	TGCGCCAGCAGCCAAGTTAGTCAAGAGACCCAGTACTTC
.	TRBV27	TRBJ1-2	many	CASSPWGRDYGYTF	TGTGCCAGCAGTCCGTGGGGCAGGGACTATGGCTACACCTTC
.	TRBV24-1	TRBJ2-7	many	CATSDTTGDEQYF	TGTGCCACCAGTGATACCACCGGCGACGAGCAGTACTTC
.	TRBV21-1	TRBJ1-4	many	CAKLHRRCGQATNEKLFF	TGTGCCAAACTACATCGGAGATGCGGACAGGCAACTAATGAAAAACTGTTTTTT
.	TRBV27	TRBJ1-2	many	CASAGVGVEGYTF	TGTGCCAGCGCAGGGGTAGGAGTCGAGGGCTACACCTTC
.	TRBV27	TRBJ1-1	many	CASLSERGEAFF	TGTGCCAGCCTATCAGAGAGGGGTGAAGCTTTCTTT
.	TRBV12-3/TRBV12-4	TRBJ2-7	many	CASSLLGAYEQYF	TGTGCCAGCAGTCTCCTAGGAGCCTACGAGCAGTACTTC
.	TRBV18	TRBJ2-5	many	CASSPMKETQYF	TGTGCCAGCTCACCCATGAAAGAGACCCAGTACTTC
TRBD1	TRBV12-3/TRBV12-4	TRBJ2-3	many	CASSDGTGFTQYF	TGTGCCAGCAGTGATGGGACAGGGTTTACGCAGTATTTT
.	TRBV5-1	TRBJ2-7	many	CASSLPRLEISYEQYF	TGCGCCAGCAGCTTACCCCGACTAGAAATATCCTACGAGCAGTACTTC
.	TRBV5-5	TRBJ1-1	many	CASSLDYGVNTEAFF	TGTGCCAGCAGCTTAGACTACGGGGTGAACACTGAAGCTTTCTTT
.	TRBV20-1	TRBJ1-5	.	CSAPGGTLSNQPQHF	TGCAGTGCTCCAGGCGGGACTCTTAGCAATCAGCCCCAGCATTTT
TRBD1	TRBV25-1	TRBJ2-7	many	CVRGQGQGSYEQYF	TGTGTGAGGGGGCAGGGACAGGGCTCCTACGAGCAGTACTTC
.	TRBV20-1	TRBJ2-3	many	CSAKQSGGADTQYF	TGCAGTGCGAAACAAAGCGGAGGGGCAGATACGCAGTATTTT
.	TRBV12-5	TRBJ2-2	many	CASGLDRLNTGELFF	TGTGCTAGTGGTTTGGACAGGTTGAACACCGGGGAGCTGTTTTTT
.	TRBV4-3	TRBJ2-1	many	CASSQGPGTDNEQFF	TGCGCCAGCAGCCAAGGTCCCGGGACGGACAATGAGCAGTTCTTC
.	TRBV6-5	TRBJ2-3	many	CASSYSALGSTDTQYF	TGTGCCAGCAGTTACTCGGCCTTAGGGTCTACAGATACGCAGTATTTT
TRBD2	TRBV6-5	TRBJ2-3	many	CASSQGLAGGFTDTQYF	TGTGCCAGCAGCCAAGGACTAGCGGGGGGGTTCACAGATACGCAGTATTTT
.	TRBV28	TRBJ2-3	many	CASSRRGSISTDTQYF	TGTGCCAGCAGTAGGAGGGGCTCTATCAGCACAGATACGCAGTATTTT
TRBD1	TRBV9	TRBJ1-2	few	CASSARTGAYYGYTF	TGTGCCAGCAGCGCCCGGACAGGGGCGTACTATGGCTACACCTTC
.	TRBV24-1	TRBJ1-1	many	CATSDHENTEAFF	TGTGCCACCAGTGATCACGAGAACACTGAAGCTTTCTTT
.	TRBV2	TRBJ2-4	many	CASSEATGVQYF	TGTGCCAGCAGTGAAGCGACCGGGGTTCAGTACTTC
.	TRBV7-9	TRBJ2-7	many	CASSTRGTYEQYF	TGTGCCAGCAGCACCCGGGGGACCTACGAGCAGTACTTC
TRBD1	TRBV27	TRBJ2-7	many	CASSYGQGGYEQYF	TGTGCCAGCAGTTACGGACAGGGGGGGTACGAGCAGTACTTC